Listed below are T cell receptor beta chains from one sample, sequenced in a study of identical twins. Each CDR3 protein is one row after TCRdb ran MiXCR on the 5' RACE reads. The sample yields fewer than 350,000 distinct CDR3 sequences, approximately 8.5% seen once. The data also belong to a second study, concerning yellow fever vaccine responses in identical twins.

Material for sequencing was memory (CD45RO+) T cells sorted from blood. These receptor sequences come from a woman under 30 in good health. Both conserved end residues are part of each CDR3. The D gene is left open where the match is weak. Some rows have no size entry. The others give once, few or many, or a class for an expanded clone.

v_call	clone_size	d_call	j_call	cdr3_nt	cdr3_aa
TRBV10-1	NA	TRBD1	TRBJ2-1	TGCGCCAGCAGTCCAAGGACAGGCAATGAGCAGTTCTTC	CASSPRTGNEQFF
TRBV5-1	few	NA	TRBJ1-2	TGCGCCAGCAGCTTGGCCGAAGGGGTATCCTATGGCTACACCTTC	CASSLAEGVSYGYTF
TRBV7-2	few	NA	TRBJ2-3	TGTGCCAGCAGCCTTAGCGTTAGCACAGATACGCAGTATTTT	CASSLSVSTDTQYF
TRBV11-3	NA	TRBD2	TRBJ2-1	TGTGCCAGCAGCTTATCAATGGCGGGAGCCCCCCACAATGAGCAGTTCTTC	CASSLSMAGAPHNEQFF
TRBV10-2	NA	TRBD1	TRBJ1-5	TGCGCCAGCAGGTTGGGACAGGGGATCAACCAGCCCCAGCATTTT	CASRLGQGINQPQHF
TRBV5-1	many	TRBD2	TRBJ2-3	TGCGCCAGCAGCTTGGCCTCTAGCGGGGGCACAGATACGCAGTATTTT	CASSLASSGGTDTQYF
TRBV24-1	many	NA	TRBJ2-2	TGTGCCACCAGTGATTTTGCCGGGGAGCTGTTTTTT	CATSDFAGELFF
TRBV2	many	TRBD1	TRBJ1-4	TGTGCCAGCAGTCCCGGGACAGGGAATGAAAAACTGTTTTTT	CASSPGTGNEKLFF
TRBV6-1	few	TRBD2	TRBJ2-3	TGTGCCAGCAGTGAAAGGGGGACTAGCGGGTATAGCACAGATACGCAGTATTTT	CASSERGTSGYSTDTQYF
TRBV27	NA	NA	TRBJ1-2	TGTGCCAGCAGTTTACTAGGGGGGTATACGAACTATGGCTACACCTTC	CASSLLGGYTNYGYTF
TRBV19	NA	NA	TRBJ2-3	TGTGCCAGTAGTCTCAGGGGCAGAAGCACAGATACGCAGTATTTT	CASSLRGRSTDTQYF
TRBV12-2	NA	NA	TRBJ2-1	TGTGCAAGTCGGGACCGGGACTACCCACACAATGAGCAGTTCTTC	CASRDRDYPHNEQFF
TRBV3-1	few	NA	TRBJ2-4	TGTGCCAGCAGCCAAGCAGGGGGGAGGAACATTCAGTACTTC	CASSQAGGRNIQYF
TRBV4-2	many	NA	TRBJ2-4	TGTGCCAGCAGCCCTGAGGAGCTAGCCAAAAACATTCAGTACTTC	CASSPEELAKNIQYF
TRBV20-1	NA	TRBD2	TRBJ2-5	TGCAGTGCTAGGCCGGGGGGGTTCCAAGAGACCCAGTACTTC	CSARPGGFQETQYF
TRBV9	many	TRBD2	TRBJ2-3	TGTGCCAGCAGCGTAGAACTAGCGGGAACAGATACGCAGTATTTT	CASSVELAGTDTQYF
TRBV28	NA	TRBD2	TRBJ2-7	TGTGCCAGCACCCTTGGGGCGGGAGGGCAAACTGAGCAGTACTTC	CASTLGAGGQTEQYF
TRBV10-2	NA	NA	TRBJ2-5	TGCGCCAGCAAAGGGGAAACCCAGTACTTC	CASKGETQYF
TRBV5-1	few	NA	TRBJ2-1	TGCGCCAGCAGCCCCGGGGACTTTCGAGGCGATGAGCAGTTCTTC	CASSPGDFRGDEQFF
TRBV5-1	NA	TRBD1	TRBJ1-2	TGCGCCAGCAGTCGGACAGGGTCTAACTATGGCTACACCTTC	CASSRTGSNYGYTF
TRBV11-2	once	NA	TRBJ2-2	TGTGCCAGCAGCAAACTACTAACCGGGGAGCTGTTTTTT	CASSKLLTGELFF
TRBV4-2	NA	NA	TRBJ1-4	TGTGCCAGCAGCCAAGACGGAACAGCGGACGAAAAACTGTTTTTT	CASSQDGTADEKLFF
TRBV6-1	many	NA	TRBJ1-2	TGTGCCAGCAGTAAGGACAGCGTTAACTATGGCTACACCTTC	CASSKDSVNYGYTF
TRBV13	NA	TRBD1	TRBJ2-2	TGTGCCAGCACCGAGTCCTACAGGGGGCTGGCCACCGGGGAGCTGTTTTTT	CASTESYRGLATGELFF
TRBV24-1	NA	TRBD2	TRBJ2-3	TGTGCCACCAGTGATTCGGTAGCGGGAGTCCGGGATACGCAGTATTTT	CATSDSVAGVRDTQYF
TRBV2	many	NA	TRBJ2-1	TGTGCCAGCAGTGAACGCCAGGATGGGTACAATGAGCAGTTCTTC	CASSERQDGYNEQFF
TRBV19	few	NA	TRBJ2-1	TGTGCCAGTACTAGCCGTAGCTCCTACAATGAGCAGTTCTTC	CASTSRSSYNEQFF
TRBV20-1	NA	TRBD1	TRBJ2-7	TGCAGTGCTAAAACCGGGACAGGGGACTTGGAGCAGTACTTC	CSAKTGTGDLEQYF
TRBV20-1	NA	TRBD2	TRBJ2-5	TGCAGTGCACCCCAATCGAGCGGGGGGCTTCAAGAGACCCAGTACTTC	CSAPQSSGGLQETQYF
TRBV11-2	many	TRBD2	TRBJ2-5	TGTGCCAGCAGCTCGGGACTAGCGGTACAAGAGACCCAGTACTTC	CASSSGLAVQETQYF
TRBV6-1	few	TRBD2	TRBJ2-7	TGTGCCAGCAGTCTCTTAAAGGCGGGGGGTCTCTCCTACGAGCAGTACTTC	CASSLLKAGGLSYEQYF
TRBV20-1	few	NA	TRBJ1-2	TGCAGTGCTAGAATGCAGGGAGGGGGCTACACCTTC	CSARMQGGGYTF
TRBV20-1	NA	NA	TRBJ2-7	TGCAGTGCTAGAGGGACAGCAGACTACGAGCAGTACTTC	CSARGTADYEQYF
TRBV7-2	few	NA	TRBJ1-1	TGTGCCAGCAGCAGGGGGGAGAGCACTGAAGCTTTCTTT	CASSRGESTEAFF
TRBV5-1	many	TRBD2	TRBJ2-1	TGCGCCAGCAGCTTGGGAGGCGGGAGGGATAATGAGCAGTTCTTC	CASSLGGGRDNEQFF
TRBV5-1	many	NA	TRBJ2-2	TGCGCCAGCAGCACACTAGGTCGGCTGTTTTTT	CASSTLGRLFF
TRBV6-1	few	NA	TRBJ2-4	TGTGCCAGCAGTGGATCGGCGGAGGGAAACATTCAGTACTTC	CASSGSAEGNIQYF
TRBV7-2	few	NA	TRBJ1-1	TGTGCCAGCAGAAAACAGGGTTTGAACACTGAAGCTTTCTTT	CASRKQGLNTEAFF
TRBV7-2	NA	TRBD1	TRBJ1-5	TGTGCCAGCAGCTTAGCGGCGGGACAGGGCAATCAGCCCCAGCATTTT	CASSLAAGQGNQPQHF
TRBV24-1	few	NA	TRBJ2-1	TGTGCCACTTCTGACGCGCGGTGGTACGAGCAGTTCTTC	CATSDARWYEQFF
TRBV4-1	NA	NA	TRBJ2-7	TGCGCCAGCAGCCAAGATTTAGGGGGATTGAGCTCCTACGAGCAGTACTTC	CASSQDLGGLSSYEQYF
TRBV20-1	NA	TRBD2	TRBJ2-1	TGCAGTTGTCGGGGGGAGTTCTTC	CSCRGEFF
TRBV7-8	NA	TRBD2	TRBJ2-1	TGTGCCAGCAGCCATAACCGACTAGCGGACAATGAGCAGTTCTTC	CASSHNRLADNEQFF
TRBV24-1	many	NA	TRBJ2-2	TGTGCCACCACCGGTGGAGGGAACACCGGGGAGCTGTTTTTT	CATTGGGNTGELFF
TRBV24-1	few	TRBD1	TRBJ1-6	TGTGCCACCAGTGATTTCCCGGACAGGGTTAATTCACCCCTCCACTTT	CATSDFPDRVNSPLHF
TRBV18	NA	NA	TRBJ2-3	TGTGCCAGCTCACAGAACTCAGGGGGGACGACAGATACGCAGTATTTT	CASSQNSGGTTDTQYF
TRBV3-1	many	TRBD2	TRBJ2-3	TGTGCCAGCAGCGGTGGACTAGCGGTCCAGCTTACGCAGTATTTT	CASSGGLAVQLTQYF
TRBV25-1	NA	NA	TRBJ2-1	TGTGCCAGCAGTAAGACTCGCCTAACGTACAATGAGCAGTTCTTC	CASSKTRLTYNEQFF
TRBV3-1	few	TRBD2	TRBJ2-1	TGTGCCAGCAGCCAAGAACTTTGGACTAGCGGGAGATGGGAGCAGTTCTTC	CASSQELWTSGRWEQFF